These 14 T cell receptor beta chains were all obtained from the same sample, sequenced in a study of cytomegalovirus exposure and HLA in healthy donors. PCR employed 60 Vbeta and 13 Jbeta primers. Clones were read by immunoSEQ multiplex PCR, and TCRdb kept only the in-frame ones, dropping some. The data show over 150,000 clones, roughly 78% seen once. Sequenced material: PBMCs. The receptors derive from a girl aged 5 to 17 in good health and CMV-seropositive.

The CDR3 is CASSLDGKFGANVLTF. CDR3 coding DNA: TGTGCCAGCAGCTTAGATGGCAAATTTGGGGCCAACGTCCTGACTTTC. The V gene is TRBV11-2, the J gene TRBJ2-6, with no clear D. Trimming left V 0 bases short and J 3 bases short, with 9 bases between. This CDR3 has 16 residues. Germline V lookup: CDR1 SGHAT, CDR2 FQNNGV.

The CDR3 DNA reads TGTGCCAGCAGCTTTAGCGTCTCCTCCTACAATGAGCAGTTCTTC. Protein product: CASSFSVSSYNEQFF. The V gene is TRBV7-7, the J gene TRBJ2-1, with a tentative D call TRBD2 (5 bases). The CDR3 has 15 amino acids. Per the germline V gene, CDR1 is SSHAT and CDR2 is FNYEAQ (reference sequence). V lost 3 bases and J 0 bases, leaving 9 bases between the germline ends.

This clone was counted only a few times. The rearrangement uses TRBV4-3 and TRBJ1-4; D may be TRBD1 (6 bases). There are 15 residues in the CDR3. CDR1 and CDR2 from the germline V gene are LGHNA and YSLEER. Trimming pared 4 bases from V and 3 bases from J, leaving 12 bases between. CDR3 sequence (DNA): TGCGCCAGCAGCCCAGCAGGACAGCCTAATGAAAAACTGTTTTTT. Encoded protein: CASSPAGQPNEKLFF.

The CDR3 region is CASSPLGGEETQYF. The CDR3 DNA reads TGTGCCAGCAGCCCCCTCGGGGGTGAGGAGACCCAGTACTTC. V is TRBV5-6 and J is TRBJ2-5, with D possibly matching TRBD2 (6 bases). CDR1 is SGHDT and CDR2 is YYEEEE in the germline V gene. V lost 4 bases, J lost 5 bases, and 15 bases lay in between. The length of the CDR3 is 14 residues.

The gene calls are TRBV14 and TRBJ1-1; the D is unclear. The CDR3 runs to 13 residues. Germline V gives CDR1 SGHDN, CDR2 FVKESK. V shed 8 bases and J shed 0 bases, with 10 bases lying between them. CDR3 residues: CASRWAMNTEAFF. The CDR3 region has the DNA TGTGCCAGCCGTTGGGCTATGAACACTGAAGCTTTCTTT.

This rearrangement joins TRBV14 to TRBJ1-1; D uncertain. Trimming cost V 3 bases and J 8 bases, with 13 bases left between them. There are 13 residues in the CDR3. The germline gives CDR1 SGHDN, CDR2 FVKESK. This CDR3 is CASSQTTVTEAFF. For the CDR3, the DNA is TGTGCCAGCAGCCAGACCACAGTGACCGAAGCTTTCTTT.

The V gene is TRBV5-1, the J gene TRBJ2-5, with TRBD2 matching over 9 bases. The CDR3 is made up of 14 amino acids. Germline CDR1 SGHRS, CDR2 YFSETQ. V was clipped by 3 bases and J by 0 bases; unmatched bases: 0. In DNA form, the CDR3 reads TGCGCCAGCAGCTCTAGCGGGGACCAAGAGACCCAGTACTTC. Translating gives CASSSSGDQETQYF.

The chain recombines TRBV21-1 with TRBJ2-2; the listed D gene, TRBD1, was not tested against the DNA. TRBV21-1 is flagged as a pseudogene. There are 16 residues in the CDR3. The DNA of the CDR3 is TGTGCCAGCAGCAAACCCAAGGACAGGGAGGCCGGGGAGCTGTTTTTT. The encoded protein is CASSKPKDREAGELFF.

This rearrangement joins TRBV6-5 to TRBJ1-2; no reliable D call. CDR1 is MNHEY and CDR2 is SVGAGI in the germline V gene. The CDR3 length is 12 residues. V lost 10 bases, J lost 8 bases, and 17 bases lay in between. The CDR3 protein is CATSGLSWGYTF. The CDR3 coding sequence is TGTGCCACGTCGGGATTATCTTGGGGCTACACCTTC.

This chain joins TRBV19 and TRBJ1-1; perhaps TRBD1 as D (5 bases). Per the germline V gene, CDR1 is LNHDA and CDR2 is SQIVND (reference sequence). The CDR3 covers 14 residues. Trimming took off 7 bases at V and 6 bases at J, with 18 bases between the two ends. CDR3 coding DNA: TGTGCCAGTACCACCGTACCAGGGTGGGCTGAAGCTTTCTTT. Protein product: CASTTVPGWAEAFF. The variable domain in full, with the rest retrieved from reference TRBV19 and TRBJ1-1, is DGGITQSPKYLFRKEGQNVTLSCEQNLNHDAMYWYRQDPGQGLRLIYYSQIVNDFQKGDIAEGYSVSREKKESFPLTVTSAQKNPTAFYLCASTTVPGWAEAFFGQGTRLTVV.

The count of this clone is one. The chain recombines TRBV5-6 with TRBJ2-5; D unclear. Trimming cost V 0 bases and J 1 base, with 4 bases left between them. Germline CDR1 reads SGHDT; CDR2 reads YYEEEE. This CDR3 contains 13 residues. The CDR3 DNA sequence: TGTGCCAGCAGCTTGGGCAGCCAAGAGACCCAGTACTTC. Translated: CASSLGSQETQYF. Supplemented by reference TRBV5-6 and TRBJ2-5, the full variable domain reads DAGVTQSPTHLIKTRGQQVTLRCSPKSGHDTVSWYQQALGQGPQFIFQYYEEEERQRGNFPDRFSGHQFPNYSSELNVNALLLGDSALYLCASSLGSQETQYFGPGTRLLVL.

The chain uses TRBV12-5 and TRBJ2-2; no reliable D call. Between the trimmed V and J ends, which lost 9 bases and 1 base, there was a span of 12 bases. The CDR3 extends over 14 amino acids. The germline V gene encodes CDR1 LGHNT and CDR2 FRNRAP. DNA for the CDR3: TGTGCTAGCGCCGGTCCCCTGAACACCGGGGAGCTGTTTTTT. Residues: CASAGPLNTGELFF.

In its sample, this clone was seen once. The rearrangement joins TRBV9 to TRBJ1-3; unclear D gene. V was cut by 4 bases and J by 0 bases, with 8 bases left in between. The length of the CDR3 is 14 residues. Per germline, CDR1 SGDLS and CDR2 YYNGEE. The CDR3 spells CASSKESSGNTIYF. The CDR3 DNA sequence: TGTGCCAGCAGCAAGGAGAGCTCTGGAAACACCATATATTTT. Full variable domain (rest looked up from reference TRBV9 and TRBJ1-3): DSGVTQTPKHLITATGQRVTLRCSPRSGDLSVYWYQQSLDQGLQFLIQYYNGEERAKGNILERFSAQQFPDLHSELNLSSLELGDSALYFCASSKESSGNTIYFGEGSWLTVV.

The J gene is TRBJ2-7, the V gene TRBV7-2; no reliable D call. The CDR3 runs 12 residues. Germline lookup yields CDR1 SGHTA and CDR2 FQGNSA. Trimming removed 5 bases at V and 12 bases at J, with 17 bases between. CDR3 nucleotide sequence: TGTGCCAGCAGCAATCCGACGGAGACGTTGTACTTC. It codes for CASSNPTETLYF.